This TCR beta chain was found in a study of CD8 T cells in Susac syndrome. Study at large: Patients with Susac syndrome, at blood draw, were therapy-naive, on corticosteroids, or on intravenous immunoglobulin alone. Findings of the study overall: The authors found no clonal expansion in Susac syndrome CD4+ T cell repertoires.

Through negative isolation, CD4+ and CD8+ T cells were obtained, while TEMRA cells were enriched using FACS. Details on this clonotype: Its cognate antigen is unknown.

Reverse transcription of roughly 0.5 to 1 ug RNA was carried out with random hexamers. Via MiXCR, TCRdb re-called the immunoSEQ multiplex PCR reads, giving one row per CDR3 protein. The data show under 200,000 distinct CDR3 sequences, roughly 92% seen once. Germline-derived CDR1 and CDR2 are LGHDT and YNNKEL (reference sequence). The V end lost 11 bases, the J end lost 1 base, and 6 bases lay between the germline ends. The CDR3 sequence is 11 residues long. This clonotype originated in a human donor with Susac syndrome. Sequencing used CD4+ T cells from PBMCs. This chain links TRBV3-1 with TRBJ2-1; no clear D. CDR3 nucleotide sequence: TGTGCCTCTCGGTCCTACAATGAGCAGTTCTTC. Translated, it gives CASRSYNEQFF.